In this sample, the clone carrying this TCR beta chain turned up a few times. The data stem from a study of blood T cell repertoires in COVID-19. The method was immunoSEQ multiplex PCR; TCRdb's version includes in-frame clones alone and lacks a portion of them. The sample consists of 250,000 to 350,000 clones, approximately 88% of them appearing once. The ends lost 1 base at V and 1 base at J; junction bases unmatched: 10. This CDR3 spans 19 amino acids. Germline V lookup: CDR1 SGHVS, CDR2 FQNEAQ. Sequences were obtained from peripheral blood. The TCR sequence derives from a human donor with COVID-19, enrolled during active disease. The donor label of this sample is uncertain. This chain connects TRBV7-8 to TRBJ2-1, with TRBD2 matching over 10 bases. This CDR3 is CASSLDLSASGSSYNEQFF. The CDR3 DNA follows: TGTGCCAGCAGCTTAGATCTATCGGCTAGCGGGAGTTCCTACAATGAGCAGTTCTTC.